One sample yielded the 14 T cell receptor beta chains listed below, sequenced in a study of T cells in localized non-small cell lung cancer. Clones were sequenced by immunoSEQ multiplex PCR, and TCRdb holds only the in-frame ones, with some missing. The sample contains approximately 150,000 clones, roughly 90% of which appear only once. The specimen was peripheral blood, collected before any cancer treatment. The receptors derive from a female donor older than 55 with stage I lung adenocarcinoma.

The rearrangement links TRBV28 to TRBJ2-1; 9 bases are a match to TRBD2. CDR1 and CDR2 (germline): MDHEN, SYDVKM. With 2 bases clipped from V and 9 bases from J, the junction kept 11 bases outside the gene matches. This CDR3 contains 16 residues. The CDR3 region has the DNA TGTGCCAGCAGTTTAAGGGTGCGGGAGGGGTCGATTGAGCAGTTCTTC. Residues: CASSLRVREGSIEQFF. The full variable domain, rest sourced from reference TRBV28 and TRBJ2-1, is DVKVTQSSRYLVKRTGEKVFLECVQDMDHENMFWYRQDPGLGLRLIYFSYDVKMKEKGDIPEGYSVSREKKERFSLILESASTNQTSMYLCASSLRVREGSIEQFFGPGTRLTVL.

The DNA of the CDR3 is TGTGCCAGCAGACCAGGACAGGGTAGTTTCTACGAGCAGTACTTC. Its protein product is CASRPGQGSFYEQYF. The chain recombines TRBV28 with TRBJ2-7, with 8 bases matching TRBD1. Germline V gene data show CDR1 as MDHEN and CDR2 as SYDVKM. Germline trimming cut 6 bases from V and 3 bases from J; bases unmatched to any gene: 10. This CDR3 is 15 amino acids long.

The rearrangement uses TRBV18 and TRBJ1-2; 7 positions agree with TRBD1. The length of the CDR3 is 14 residues. V shed 5 bases and J 2 bases; nucleotides not matched to a gene: 5. Germline CDR1 KGHSH, CDR2 LQKENI. CDR3 protein: CASSATGLNYGYTF. CDR3 in DNA: TGTGCCAGCTCAGCGACAGGGTTGAACTATGGCTACACCTTC.

The CDR3 sequence: CASSYRVRETQYF. The CDR3 region has the DNA TGTGCCAGCAGTTACAGAGTCAGAGAGACCCAGTACTTC. The V and J genes are TRBV6-5 and TRBJ2-5; no clear D gene. V lost 2 bases, J lost 4 bases, and 8 bases lay in between. Germline V gene data show CDR1 as MNHEY and CDR2 as SVGAGI. There are 13 residues in the CDR3.

This clone was seen a handful of times. This rearrangement joins TRBV13 to TRBJ1-2, with D uncertain. Trimming shortened V by 0 bases and J by 2 bases, and 7 bases separated the two germline ends. The CDR3 loop spans 14 amino acids. From germline, CDR1 is PRHDT and CDR2 FYEKMQ (reference sequence). The CDR3 nucleotides read TGTGCCAGCAGCTTAGGACAGCAGAACTATGGCTACACCTTC. Its protein product is CASSLGQQNYGYTF. Together with reference TRBV13 and TRBJ1-2, the CDR3 gives the full variable domain: AAGVIQSPRHLIKEKRETATLKCYPIPRHDTVYWYQQGPGQDPQFLISFYEKMQSDKGSIPDRFSAQQFSDYHSELNMSSLELGDSALYFCASSLGQQNYGYTFGSGTRLTVV.

The J gene is TRBJ2-3, the V gene TRBV28, with D possibly matching TRBD1 (5 bases). Trimming stripped 2 bases from V and 1 base from J, with 7 bases between. The CDR3 covers 14 residues. Looked up from germline, CDR1 is MDHEN and CDR2 is SYDVKM. The CDR3 nucleotides read TGTGCCAGCAGTTTAACCAGGGGCACAGATACGCAGTATTTT. It yields the protein CASSLTRGTDTQYF.

The genes are TRBV7-8 and TRBJ2-5, with 9 bases that match TRBD1. Germline V gives CDR1 SGHVS, CDR2 FQNEAQ. V trimming: 3 bases; J trimming: 5 bases; junction bases outside the gene matches: 4. CDR3 size: 14 residues. The CDR3 DNA reads as TGTGCCAGCAGCTTCACAGGGGGCTGGGAGACCCAGTACTTC. Encoded protein: CASSFTGGWETQYF.

This rearrangement joins TRBV28 to TRBJ2-1, with 12 bases lining up with TRBD2. J gave up 4 bases and V 6 bases, and 7 bases lay outside the gene matches. Germline V lookup: CDR1 MDHEN, CDR2 SYDVKM. The CDR3 extends over 16 amino acids. Here the CDR3 DNA reads TGTGCCAGCAGGGCAGGACTAGCGGGGAGTTACAATGAGCAGTTCTTC. Translated: CASRAGLAGSYNEQFF. Combining the CDR3 with reference TRBV28 and TRBJ2-1 gives the whole variable domain DVKVTQSSRYLVKRTGEKVFLECVQDMDHENMFWYRQDPGLGLRLIYFSYDVKMKEKGDIPEGYSVSREKKERFSLILESASTNQTSMYLCASRAGLAGSYNEQFFGPGTRLTVL.

The V gene is TRBV2, the J gene TRBJ2-3, with D unclear. Between the trimmed V and J ends, which lost 4 bases and 0 bases, there was a span of 8 bases. This CDR3 is built from 14 residues. The germline gives CDR1 SNHLY, CDR2 FYNNEI. The CDR3: CASSGSSSTDTQYF. The CDR3, as DNA: TGTGCCAGCAGTGGGAGTTCCAGCACAGATACGCAGTATTTT.

The V gene is TRBV2, the J gene TRBJ1-2; TRBD1 agrees at 12 bases. Trimming removed 5 bases from V and 5 bases from J; junction bases left unmatched: 6. Germline lookup yields CDR1 SNHLY and CDR2 FYNNEI. The CDR3 runs to 15 residues. Written as DNA, the CDR3 is TGTGCCAGCAGTCTAGGGACAGGGGGCGTTTATGGCTACACCTTC. This sequence encodes CASSLGTGGVYGYTF.

The chain links TRBV30 to TRBJ2-7, with D perhaps TRBD2 (5 bases). In germline, CDR1 is GTSNPN, CDR2 SVGIG (reference sequence). The CDR3 contains 11 residues. V lost 5 bases to trimming and J lost 0 bases, with 5 bases between them. CDR3 loop: CAWGSSYEQYF. CDR3 DNA sequence: TGTGCCTGGGGGAGCTCCTACGAGCAGTACTTC.

The V gene is TRBV9, the J gene TRBJ2-2, with a tentative D call TRBD1 (5 bases). Trimming removed 0 bases from V and 7 bases from J, with 13 bases in between. Germline V gene data show CDR1 as SGDLS and CDR2 as YYNGEE. This CDR3 region has 15 residues. The CDR3 coding sequence is TGTGCCAGCAGCGTAGTTCTGGGGCCCGGCGGGGAGCTGTTTTTT. Protein product: CASSVVLGPGGELFF.

This sequence joins TRBV28 and TRBJ2-2; no firm D call. This CDR3 spans 15 amino acids. CDR1 is MDHEN and CDR2 is SYDVKM in the germline V gene. With 6 bases removed from V and 5 bases from J, the gap between germline ends came to 16 bases. The CDR3 loop reads CASSSVQPATGELFF. Here the CDR3 DNA reads TGTGCCAGCAGCTCAGTTCAGCCAGCGACCGGGGAGCTGTTTTTT.

The chain combines TRBV15 with TRBJ2-7; D is possibly TRBD1 or TRBD2 (7 bases each). V dropped 5 bases and J dropped 4 bases, with 15 bases sitting between them. Germline CDR1 reads LNHNV; CDR2 reads YYDKDF (reference sequence). CDR3 length: 14 residues. The CDR3, as DNA: TGTGCCACCAGCCCCCGACAGGGAGGGTACGAGCAGTACTTC. Encoded protein: CATSPRQGGYEQYF.